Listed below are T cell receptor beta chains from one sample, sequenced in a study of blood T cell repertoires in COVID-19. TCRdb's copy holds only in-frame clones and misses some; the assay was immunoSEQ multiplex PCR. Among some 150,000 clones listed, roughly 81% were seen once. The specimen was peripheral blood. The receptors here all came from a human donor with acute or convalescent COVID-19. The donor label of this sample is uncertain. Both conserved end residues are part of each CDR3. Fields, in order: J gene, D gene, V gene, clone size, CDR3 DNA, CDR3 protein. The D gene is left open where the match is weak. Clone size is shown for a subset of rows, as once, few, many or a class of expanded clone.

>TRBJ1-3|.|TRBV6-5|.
TGTGCCAGCAAGACGGGACTGATCTCTGGAAACACCATATATTTT
CASKTGLISGNTIYF
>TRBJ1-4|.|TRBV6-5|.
TGTGCCAGCAGTTACACCAAGAGTGCAACTAATGAAAAACTGTTTTTT
CASSYTKSATNEKLFF
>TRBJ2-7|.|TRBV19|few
TGTGCCAGTAGTATAGATTCAAGCGCGAGGACCTACGAGCAGTACTTC
CASSIDSSARTYEQYF
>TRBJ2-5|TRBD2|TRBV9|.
TGTGCCAGCAGCGTAGGACTAGCGGAGACCCAGTACTTC
CASSVGLAETQYF
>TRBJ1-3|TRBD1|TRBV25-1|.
TGTGCCAGCAGAGTGATGACAGGGTTAGGAAACACCATATATTTT
CASRVMTGLGNTIYF
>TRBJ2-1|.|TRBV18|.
TGTGCCAGCTCACCATTCAGGGTAAATGAGCAGTTCTTC
CASSPFRVNEQFF
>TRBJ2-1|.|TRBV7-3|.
TGTGCCAGCAGCTTAGTCTCCGGTCTCAATGAGCAGTTCTTC
CASSLVSGLNEQFF
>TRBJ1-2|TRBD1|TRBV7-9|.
TGTGCCAGCAGCTTTGGGGCCGGGACAGGTGGCGGCTACACCTTC
CASSFGAGTGGGYTF
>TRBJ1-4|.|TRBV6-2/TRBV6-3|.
TGTGCCAGCACCCCCCGACAGGCCGAAAAACTGTTTTTT
CASTPRQAEKLFF
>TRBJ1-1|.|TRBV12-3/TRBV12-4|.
TGTGCCAGCAGTAAGACATTTGAAGCTTTCTTT
CASSKTFEAFF
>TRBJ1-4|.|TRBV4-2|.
TGTGCCAGCAGCCAAGAAGGGGCAGGGAATGAAAAACTGTTTTTT
CASSQEGAGNEKLFF
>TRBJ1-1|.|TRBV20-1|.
TGCAGTGTATCCGGGGTACGAGAAGCTTTCTTT
CSVSGVREAFF
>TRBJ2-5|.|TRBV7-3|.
TGTGCCAGCAGCTCGGAGACAGTCCAAGAGACCCAGTACTTC
CASSSETVQETQYF
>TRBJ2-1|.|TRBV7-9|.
TGTGCCAGCAGGGAACAGGCGACCTACAATGAGCAGTTCTTC
CASREQATYNEQFF
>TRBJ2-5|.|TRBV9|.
TGTGCCAGCAGCGCGTTTTCGGGGGAGACCCAGTACTTC
CASSAFSGETQYF
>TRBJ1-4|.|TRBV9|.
TGTGCCAGCAGCCTGTTAGGACAGATTAATGAAAAACTGTTTTTT
CASSLLGQINEKLFF
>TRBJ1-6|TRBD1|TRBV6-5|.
TGTGCCAGCAGTTACGGGGACAGGGAACATTCACCCCTCCACTTT
CASSYGDREHSPLHF
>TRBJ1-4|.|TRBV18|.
TGTGCCAGCTCACCAGTTCGGGCTAATGAAAAACTGTTTTTT
CASSPVRANEKLFF
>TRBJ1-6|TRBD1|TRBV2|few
TGTGCCAGCAGTGGACAGGGAATACATAATTCACCCCTCCACTTT
CASSGQGIHNSPLHF
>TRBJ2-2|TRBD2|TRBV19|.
TGTGCCGGCAGCGGGGCTACAAACACCGGGGAGCTGTTTTTT
CAGSGATNTGELFF
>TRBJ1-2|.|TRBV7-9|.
TGTGCCAGCAGCTTATTGGTCTCAACGGGTGGCTACACCTTC
CASSLLVSTGGYTF
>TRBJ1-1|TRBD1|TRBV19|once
TGTGCCAGTAGTAGGGGACAGAAAAACACTGAAGCTTTCTTT
CASSRGQKNTEAFF
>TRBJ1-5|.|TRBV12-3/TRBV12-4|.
TGTGCCAGCACCAGTTTGTTCAATCAGCCCCAGCATTTT
CASTSLFNQPQHF
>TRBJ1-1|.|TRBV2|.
TGTGCCAGCTTATCGGGTGGGAACACTGAAGCTTTCTTT
CASLSGGNTEAFF
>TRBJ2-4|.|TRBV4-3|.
TGCGCCAGCAGCCAAGGGCTTACAGTGCTTAGTGGGGCCAAAAACATTCAGTACTTC
CASSQGLTVLSGAKNIQYF
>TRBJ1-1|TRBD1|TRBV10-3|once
TGTGCCACGTTGGGGACAGAGGACACTGAAGCTTTCTTT
CATLGTEDTEAFF
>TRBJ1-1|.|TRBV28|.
TGTGCCGCGGGGGGGGCGGACACTGAAGCTTTCTTT
CAAGGADTEAFF
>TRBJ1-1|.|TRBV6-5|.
TGTGCCAGCAGGCAGGGCACTGAAGCTTTCTTT
CASRQGTEAFF
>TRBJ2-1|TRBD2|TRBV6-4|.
TGTGCCAGCAGTGGACTAGCGGGTTCCCCGGGCAATGAGCAGTTCTTC
CASSGLAGSPGNEQFF
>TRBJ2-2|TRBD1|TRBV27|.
TGTGCCAGCAGCCCTGACAGGGAGAACACCGGGGAGCTGTTTTTT
CASSPDRENTGELFF
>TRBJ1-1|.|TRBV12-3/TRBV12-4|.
TGTGCCAGCAGTTGGAGACAGAGTCTTGAAGCTTTCTTT
CASSWRQSLEAFF
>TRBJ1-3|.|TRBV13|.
TGTGCCAGCAGCCCTAGCCACGGTGGAAACACCATATATTTT
CASSPSHGGNTIYF
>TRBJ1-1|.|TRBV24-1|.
TGTGCCACCAGTGACTCACACTCGTCGGGGTCAACTGAAGCTTTCTTT
CATSDSHSSGSTEAFF
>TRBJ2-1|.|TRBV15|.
TGTGCCACCAATAAGGGACAAGAAAATGAGCAGTTCTTC
CATNKGQENEQFF
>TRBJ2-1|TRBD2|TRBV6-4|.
TGTGCCAGCAGTGCCCGTAGCGGGAGTTTGGTCAATGAGCAGTTCTTC
CASSARSGSLVNEQFF
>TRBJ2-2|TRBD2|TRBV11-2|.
TGTGCCAGCAGCTTAGGGACTAGCGGGAGCGGCACCGGGGAGCTGTTTTTT
CASSLGTSGSGTGELFF
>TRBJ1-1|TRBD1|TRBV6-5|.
TGTGCCAGCAGTTACTCCGGGACAGGGTCCCGCCCTGGGGCTTTCTTT
CASSYSGTGSRPGAFF
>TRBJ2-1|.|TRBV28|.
TGTGCCAGCAGTAATTCAGGTCCCAAGCCCTACAATGAGCAGTTCTTC
CASSNSGPKPYNEQFF
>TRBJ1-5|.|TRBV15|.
TGTGCCACCAGCAGAGACCGTCTGGGCCAGCCCCAGCATTTT
CATSRDRLGQPQHF
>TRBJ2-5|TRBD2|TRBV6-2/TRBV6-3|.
TGTGCCAGCAGTTCCCCTCGGGGTAGCGGGGGGAGAGATACCCAGTACTTC
CASSSPRGSGGRDTQYF
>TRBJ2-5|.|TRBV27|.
TGTGCCAGCAGTTTATATGGGGCATGGGAGACCCAGTACTTC
CASSLYGAWETQYF
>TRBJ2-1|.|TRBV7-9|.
TGTGCCAGCAGCACATACAATGAGCAGTTCTTC
CASSTYNEQFF
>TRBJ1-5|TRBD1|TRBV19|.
TGTGCCAGCCTTCACAGGGGTAACAATCAGCCCCAGCATTTT
CASLHRGNNQPQHF
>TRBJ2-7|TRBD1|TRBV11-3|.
TGTGCCAGCAGCCCCCGACAGGGTAGCACCTACGAGCAGTACTTC
CASSPRQGSTYEQYF
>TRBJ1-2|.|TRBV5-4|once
TGTGCCAGCACCAACGGAGGCAGACCCAACTATGGCTACACCTTC
CASTNGGRPNYGYTF
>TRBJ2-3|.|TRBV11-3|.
TGTGCCAGCAGCGCCGGGACTGCCCACACAGATACGCAGTATTTT
CASSAGTAHTDTQYF
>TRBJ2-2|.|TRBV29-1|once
TGCAGCGCCACGGCGGGGCCCGGGGAGCTGTTTTTT
CSATAGPGELFF
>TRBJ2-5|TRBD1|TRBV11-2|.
TGTGCCAGCAGCCGGACAGGGGGCCAAGTAAGAGAGACCCAGTACTTC
CASSRTGGQVRETQYF
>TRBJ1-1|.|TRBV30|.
TGTGCCTGGAGTGTACTCGACACTGAAGCTTTCTTT
CAWSVLDTEAFF
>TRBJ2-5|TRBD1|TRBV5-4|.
TGTGCCAGCACCCGGACAGGATCTGAGACCCAGTACTTC
CASTRTGSETQYF
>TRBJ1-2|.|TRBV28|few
TGTGCCAGCAGTCCCACCGACTTCTATGGCTACACCTTC
CASSPTDFYGYTF
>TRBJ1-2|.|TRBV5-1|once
TGCGCCAGCAGCTTACAACAAAACTATGGCTACACCTTC
CASSLQQNYGYTF
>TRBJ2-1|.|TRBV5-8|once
TGTGCCAGCAGGGGGGCTCACAATGAGCAGTTCTTC
CASRGAHNEQFF
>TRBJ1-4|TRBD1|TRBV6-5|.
TGTGCCACAGGACAGGCAACTAATGAAAAACTGTTTTTT
CATGQATNEKLFF
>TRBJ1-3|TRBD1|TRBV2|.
TGTGCCAGCAGTGACCAACAGGGGCTAAACACCATATATTTT
CASSDQQGLNTIYF
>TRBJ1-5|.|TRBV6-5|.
TGTGCCAGCAGTTACTCGAGGCAGGGACAGCCCCAGCATTTT
CASSYSRQGQPQHF